This T cell receptor (beta chain) is from a study of shared clonotypes between healthy human individuals. Study details: CD4 naive and memory got three plates each, CD8 naive two, CD8 memory one. Study results and caveats: Some clonotypes were shared by all four sorted-subset donors, while others were not shared. The non-shared ones had lower generation probabilities than the shared ones.

Details on this clone: Antigen unknown.

Profiling relied on immunoSEQ multiplex PCR, and the TCRdb table lists in-frame clones only, not all of them. Of more than 500,000 clones in the sample, more than 95% were seen once. The CDR3 loop spans 16 amino acids. Trimming left V 4 bases short and J 2 bases short, with 18 bases between. Per the germline V gene, CDR1 is MNHEY and CDR2 is SVGAGI. Sequences were obtained from naive CD4+ T cells sorted from blood. Subset defined: CD45RA+ positively selected. The chain combines TRBV6-5 with TRBJ2-7; TRBD2 might be the D (5 bases). This TCR derives from a woman under 40 in good health. The CDR3 DNA reads as TGTGCCAGCAGTTTTTATTCCGAGTCGAGGGCCTACGAGCAGTACTTC. Translating gives CASSFYSESRAYEQYF.